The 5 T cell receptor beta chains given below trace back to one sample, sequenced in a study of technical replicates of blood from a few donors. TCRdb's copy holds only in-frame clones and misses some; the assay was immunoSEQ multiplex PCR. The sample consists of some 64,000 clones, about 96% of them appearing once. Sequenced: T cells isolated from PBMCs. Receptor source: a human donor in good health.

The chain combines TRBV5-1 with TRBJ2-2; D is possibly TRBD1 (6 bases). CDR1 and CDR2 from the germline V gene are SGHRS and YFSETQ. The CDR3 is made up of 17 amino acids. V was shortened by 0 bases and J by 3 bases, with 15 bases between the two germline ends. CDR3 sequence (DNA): TGCGCCAGCAGCTTGGGAGGGGGATCCAGGGACACCGGGGAGCTGTTTTTT. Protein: CASSLGGGSRDTGELFF.

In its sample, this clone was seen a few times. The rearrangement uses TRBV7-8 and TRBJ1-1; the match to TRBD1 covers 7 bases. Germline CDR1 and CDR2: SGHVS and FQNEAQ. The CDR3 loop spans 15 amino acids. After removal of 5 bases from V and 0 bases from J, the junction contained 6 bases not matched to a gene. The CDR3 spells CASSVRDRMNTEAFF. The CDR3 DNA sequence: TGTGCCAGCAGCGTGAGGGACAGAATGAACACTGAAGCTTTCTTT.

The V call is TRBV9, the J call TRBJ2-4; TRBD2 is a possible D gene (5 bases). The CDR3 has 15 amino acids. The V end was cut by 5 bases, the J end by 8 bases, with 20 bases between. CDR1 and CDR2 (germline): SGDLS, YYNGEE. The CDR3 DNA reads TGTGCCAGCAGAGAAACGGACGAAACCGGGGACATTCAGTACTTC. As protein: CASRETDETGDIQYF.

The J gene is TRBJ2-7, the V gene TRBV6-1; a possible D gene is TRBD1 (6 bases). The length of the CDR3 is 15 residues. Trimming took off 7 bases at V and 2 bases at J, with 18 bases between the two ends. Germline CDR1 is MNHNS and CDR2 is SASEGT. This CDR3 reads CASTHPGAGAYEQYF. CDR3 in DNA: TGTGCCAGCACCCACCCCGGGGCAGGGGCCTACGAGCAGTACTTC.

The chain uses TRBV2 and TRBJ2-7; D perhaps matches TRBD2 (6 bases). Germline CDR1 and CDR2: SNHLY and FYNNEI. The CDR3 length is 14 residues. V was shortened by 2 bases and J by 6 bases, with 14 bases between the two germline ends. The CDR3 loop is CASSELGVGGEQYF. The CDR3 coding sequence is TGTGCCAGCAGTGAACTCGGGGTCGGGGGCGAGCAGTACTTC. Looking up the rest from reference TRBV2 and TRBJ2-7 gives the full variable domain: EPEVTQTPSHQVTQMGQEVILRCVPISNHLYFYWYRQILGQKVEFLVSFYNNEISEKSEIFDDQFSVERPDGSNFTLKIRSTKLEDSAMYFCASSELGVGGEQYFGPGTRLTVT.